This T cell receptor (beta chain) appears in the sequencing data of a study of Graves' ophthalmopathy and Graves' hyperthyroidism. Study-level information: Researchers obtained peripheral blood at initial diagnosis, before any treatment had begun.

CAS ≥3, NOSPECS ≥4, moderate-to-severe activity and duration under 3 months marked donors with ophthalmopathy. PBMCs came from roughly 10 ml of fresh peripheral blood. Amplification from RNA transcripts yielded the TCR beta CDR3 regions. First-round RT-PCR relied on HTBI primers, and a second-round multiplex PCR came next. TCRdb re-analysed the multiplex PCR reads in MiXCR, keeping a single row per CDR3 protein. Here the sample spans tens of thousands of distinct CDR3 sequences, more than 40% being singletons. This clonotype appeared many times. The germline V gene has CDR1 MDHEN and CDR2 SYDVKM. This CDR3 comprises 14 residues. The V end was cut by 1 base, the J end by 2 bases, with 8 bases between.

The rearrangement links TRBV28 to TRBJ2-5; D gene unclear. The TCR comes from an adult woman with Graves' ophthalmopathy. The sample taken for sequencing was peripheral blood. CDR3 in DNA: TGTGCCAGCAGTTTATACTCCAGTCAAGAGACCCAGTACTTC. This sequence encodes CASSLYSSQETQYF.